Listed below are T cell receptor beta chains from one sample, sequenced in a study of T cell changes during pregnancy in multiple sclerosis. TCRdb's copy holds only in-frame clones and misses some; the assay was immunoSEQ multiplex PCR. The table has fewer than 40,000 clones, 92% seen once. The sequences come from CD4+ T cells from peripheral blood mononuclear cells, collected in the third trimester of pregnancy. The receptors were sampled from a female donor with multiple sclerosis, enrolled in a pregnancy study. CDR3s include the opening cysteine and the closing phenylalanine or tryptophan. D genes are given only for firm matches. Clone size is shown for a subset of rows, as once, few, many or a class of expanded clone.

v_gene	d_gene	j_gene	abundance	len	CDR3nt	CDR3aa
TRBV10-3	NA	TRBJ2-5	NA	11	TGTGCCATCAGTGATAAAGAGACCCAGTACTTC	CAISDKETQYF
TRBV19	NA	TRBJ1-5	NA	13	TGTGCCAGTACGGGACACCAAGATCAGCCCCAGCATTTT	CASTGHQDQPQHF
TRBV28	TRBD2	TRBJ2-7	NA	13	TGTGCCAGCAGTTCGGGACTACCCTACGAGCAGTACTTC	CASSSGLPYEQYF
TRBV6-6	TRBD1	TRBJ2-5	NA	15	TGTGCCAGCAGTTCCGGGACAGGTTCTCAAGAGACCCAGTACTTC	CASSSGTGSQETQYF
TRBV9	TRBD1	TRBJ1-2	NA	15	TGTGCCAGCAGCGTGGGGGACAGGGTGGGCTATGGCTACACCTTC	CASSVGDRVGYGYTF
TRBV7-2	NA	TRBJ1-1	few	13	TGTGCCAGCAGTAACAGGATGAACACTGAAGCTTTCTTT	CASSNRMNTEAFF
TRBV5-6	NA	TRBJ2-1	NA	16	TGTGCCAGCAGCTTGTTCTTGGAGAGCTCCTACAATGAGCAGTTCTTC	CASSLFLESSYNEQFF
TRBV25-1	NA	TRBJ2-3	NA	11	TGTGCCAGCTCCGTGGGAGGTACGCAGTATTTT	CASSVGGTQYF
TRBV10-3	TRBD2	TRBJ2-2	NA	17	TGTGCCATCAGTGAAGGAGGGACTAGCAGGAACACCGGGGAGCTGTTTTTT	CAISEGGTSRNTGELFF
TRBV4-1	NA	TRBJ2-7	NA	17	TGCGCCAGCAGCCAAGAGCTCTTGCCTAGCTTTACCCACGAGCAGTACTTC	CASSQELLPSFTHEQYF
TRBV29-1	NA	TRBJ2-5	NA	13	TGCAGCGCACAGGGATCGGGGGGAGAGACCCAGTACTTC	CSAQGSGGETQYF
TRBV9	TRBD1	TRBJ2-2	NA	16	TGTGCCAGCAGCGTAAGGACAGGGGGATACACCGGGGAGCTGTTTTTT	CASSVRTGGYTGELFF
TRBV27	TRBD1	TRBJ2-2	NA	16	TGTGCCAGCAGTCAGTCGGGACAGGGGATTGCCGGGGAGCTGTTTTTT	CASSQSGQGIAGELFF
TRBV4-1	NA	TRBJ1-2	NA	15	TGCGCCAGCAGCCAAGGACTACAGGGATACTATGGCTACACCTTC	CASSQGLQGYYGYTF
TRBV7-3	TRBD2	TRBJ2-1	NA	15	TGTGCCAGCAGCTTCTTAGCGGGAGCCTCCCATGAGCAGTTCTTC	CASSFLAGASHEQFF
TRBV2	TRBD2	TRBJ2-1	NA	17	TGTGCCAGCAGGAAAACAGGGTTAGCGGGAGGTCACAATGAGCAGTTCTTC	CASRKTGLAGGHNEQFF
TRBV7-6	TRBD1	TRBJ2-2	NA	18	TGTGCCAGCAGCTTAGGGGCAAGAAGGACAGGGAACACCGGGGAGCTGTTTTTT	CASSLGARRTGNTGELFF
TRBV6-6	TRBD2	TRBJ2-1	NA	15	TGTGCCAGCAGTTACACTAGCGGACGTTACAATGAGCAGTTCTTC	CASSYTSGRYNEQFF